The following is a T cell receptor beta chain sequence with its context. This study enrolled people aged roughly 18 to 90 from about 26 US geographic areas. These data belong to a study of blood T cell repertoires in COVID-19. V gave up 0 bases and J gave up 2 bases, with 10 bases separating them. In germline, CDR1 is GTSNPN, CDR2 SVGIG (reference sequence). This CDR3 has 14 amino acids. Assay used: immunoSEQ multiplex PCR; TCRdb lists only in-frame clones, some missing. The repertoire has around 250,000 clones, roughly 88% of them found once; the top ten carry around 1.9%. The sequence derives from a woman between 45 and 60 years old who had recovered from COVID-19. The J gene is TRBJ1-2, the V gene TRBV30; D not certain. Sequencing was performed on PBMCs or T cells enriched from blood (not recorded which). The CDR3 DNA reads as TGTGCCTGGAGTGTTGGACTGGCGAACTATGGCTACACCTTC. This sequence encodes CAWSVGLANYGYTF.